This T cell receptor (beta chain) was captured in a study of shared clonotypes between healthy human individuals. Study-level results: Few donors limited the genetic and exposure-history diversity represented. In this cohort, only blood was sampled, and tissue repertoires likely differ.

Around 220 ng DNA, tens of thousands of T cell genomes, went into each sorted-subset replicate PCR. Data came from immunoSEQ multiplex PCR; TCRdb stores just in-frame clones and leaves some out. The sample records about 2.3 million clones, around 92% being singletons. For this clone: Its matching antigen is unknown.

Trimming left V 8 bases short and J 6 bases short, with 8 bases between. This CDR3 region has 10 residues. Germline lookup yields CDR1 GTSNPN and CDR2 SVGIG (reference sequence). The TCR sequence derives from a man aged 18 to 29 in good health. Some clones in this sample may be carry-over from other donors' samples. Sequenced input: naive CD4+ T cells from PBMCs. As for subset: CD45RA+ positively selected. The chain couples TRBV30 to TRBJ1-5, with a possible D match to TRBD1 (5 bases). CDR3 loop: CAGGVQPQHF. DNA of the CDR3: TGTGCCGGGGGGGTTCAGCCCCAGCATTTT.